A selection of T cell receptor beta chains follows, all from one sample in a study of blood T cell repertoires in COVID-19. The repertoire was sequenced with immunoSEQ multiplex PCR; TCRdb's copy has only in-frame clones and lacks some. Here the sample spans about 170,000 clones, 84% being singletons. Sample: peripheral blood. The origin of the receptors is an elderly woman with COVID-19, enrolled during active disease. CDR3s include the opening cysteine and the closing phenylalanine or tryptophan. Fields, in order: CDR3 protein, CDR3 DNA, V gene, D gene, J gene, CDR3 length, clone size. A D gene is named only where the DNA matches it firmly. Clone size is shown for a subset of rows, as once, few, many or a class of expanded clone.

CDR3aa: CARSLLYYPNHEQYF
CDR3nt: TGTGCCAGAAGCTTGTTGTACTATCCGAACCACGAGCAGTACTTC
v_gene: TRBV5-3
d_gene: -
j_gene: TRBJ2-7
len: 15
abundance: -

CDR3aa: CASSTVQGPATQYF
CDR3nt: TGTGCCAGCTCAACAGTACAGGGACCCGCGACCCAGTACTTC
v_gene: TRBV18
d_gene: -
j_gene: TRBJ2-5
len: 14
abundance: -

CDR3aa: CASSPRPGTGQRSPLHF
CDR3nt: TGTGCCAGCAGCCCACGGCCCGGGACAGGGCAAAGGTCACCCCTCCACTTT
v_gene: TRBV9
d_gene: TRBD1
j_gene: TRBJ1-6
len: 17
abundance: -

CDR3aa: CASARGDQETQYF
CDR3nt: TGTGCCAGCGCCCGGGGGGACCAAGAGACCCAGTACTTC
v_gene: TRBV18
d_gene: TRBD2
j_gene: TRBJ2-5
len: 13
abundance: -

CDR3aa: CSVRTYFQETQYF
CDR3nt: TGCAGCGTCAGGACTTACTTCCAAGAGACCCAGTACTTC
v_gene: TRBV29-1
d_gene: -
j_gene: TRBJ2-5
len: 13
abundance: -

CDR3aa: CASSPSGSWAGELFF
CDR3nt: TGCGCCAGCAGCCCTAGCGGGAGTTGGGCCGGGGAGCTGTTTTTT
v_gene: TRBV5-1
d_gene: TRBD2
j_gene: TRBJ2-2
len: 15
abundance: -

CDR3aa: CAWSAGTPREKLFF
CDR3nt: TGTGCCTGGAGTGCCGGGACACCTCGGGAAAAACTGTTTTTT
v_gene: TRBV30
d_gene: -
j_gene: TRBJ1-4
len: 14
abundance: -

CDR3aa: CASSYSHRLGTEAFF
CDR3nt: TGTGCCAGCAGTTACTCGCACAGATTGGGCACTGAAGCTTTCTTT
v_gene: TRBV6-5
d_gene: -
j_gene: TRBJ1-1
len: 15
abundance: -

CDR3aa: CASLPGNSYEQYF
CDR3nt: TGTGCCAGCCTCCCGGGGAATTCCTACGAGCAGTACTTC
v_gene: TRBV2
d_gene: -
j_gene: TRBJ2-7
len: 13
abundance: -

CDR3aa: CASRPVAGLSSYNSPLHF
CDR3nt: TGTGCCAGCCGCCCGGTGGCAGGCCTGAGCTCCTATAATTCACCCCTCCACTTT
v_gene: TRBV2
d_gene: -
j_gene: TRBJ1-6
len: 18
abundance: -

CDR3aa: CASSIVFVRGTQNQPQHF
CDR3nt: TGTGCCAGTAGTATTGTTTTTGTTCGTGGTACACAGAATCAGCCCCAGCATTTT
v_gene: TRBV19
d_gene: -
j_gene: TRBJ1-5
len: 18
abundance: -

CDR3aa: CASSQETGQGTATYYGYTF
CDR3nt: TGCGCCAGCAGCCAAGAAACCGGACAGGGGACCGCAACTTACTATGGCTACACCTTC
v_gene: TRBV4-1
d_gene: TRBD1
j_gene: TRBJ1-2
len: 19
abundance: -

CDR3aa: CARSGLGGVRNEQFF
CDR3nt: TGTGCCCGCAGCGGGCTAGGGGGGGTAAGGAATGAGCAGTTCTTC
v_gene: TRBV9
d_gene: -
j_gene: TRBJ2-1
len: 15
abundance: -

CDR3aa: CASRQGISGNTIYF
CDR3nt: TGCGCCAGCAGACAGGGGATATCTGGAAACACCATATATTTT
v_gene: TRBV5-1
d_gene: TRBD1
j_gene: TRBJ1-3
len: 14
abundance: -

CDR3aa: CAISESLLAGGPYEQYF
CDR3nt: TGTGCCATCAGTGAGTCCCTCCTAGCGGGAGGACCCTACGAGCAGTACTTC
v_gene: TRBV10-3
d_gene: TRBD2
j_gene: TRBJ2-7
len: 17
abundance: -

CDR3aa: CASSSRTGAGGYTF
CDR3nt: TGTGCCAGCAGCTCACGGACAGGGGCTGGGGGCTACACCTTC
v_gene: TRBV7-9
d_gene: TRBD1
j_gene: TRBJ1-2
len: 14
abundance: -

CDR3aa: CASGRGLLHF
CDR3nt: TGTGCCAGCGGGAGGGGTCTCCTCCACTTT
v_gene: TRBV3-1/TRBV3-2
d_gene: -
j_gene: TRBJ1-6
len: 10
abundance: -

CDR3aa: CASSLGTTEQFF
CDR3nt: TGTGCCAGCAGCTTAGGGACTACCGAGCAGTTCTTC
v_gene: TRBV11-2
d_gene: -
j_gene: TRBJ2-1
len: 12
abundance: -

CDR3aa: CASSSTGLAGVNIQYF
CDR3nt: TGTGCCAGCAGCTCGACGGGACTAGCGGGAGTAAACATTCAGTACTTC
v_gene: TRBV7-2
d_gene: TRBD2
j_gene: TRBJ2-4
len: 16
abundance: -

CDR3aa: CASSDRGREEKLFF
CDR3nt: TGCGCCAGCAGTGATAGGGGGCGTGAAGAAAAACTGTTTTTT
v_gene: TRBV5-1
d_gene: TRBD1
j_gene: TRBJ1-4
len: 14
abundance: -

CDR3aa: CASSPQDWSYEQYF
CDR3nt: TGTGCCAGTAGCCCACAGGATTGGTCCTACGAGCAGTACTTC
v_gene: TRBV19
d_gene: -
j_gene: TRBJ2-7
len: 14
abundance: -

CDR3aa: CSRDRLGETQYF
CDR3nt: TGTTCCCGGGACAGGCTGGGAGAGACCCAGTACTTC
v_gene: TRBV30
d_gene: TRBD1
j_gene: TRBJ2-5
len: 12
abundance: -

CDR3aa: CASSPQGARDEKLFF
CDR3nt: TGTGCCAGCTCACCACAGGGGGCGCGTGATGAAAAACTGTTTTTT
v_gene: TRBV18
d_gene: TRBD1
j_gene: TRBJ1-4
len: 15
abundance: -

CDR3aa: CSGHTGLISEQYF
CDR3nt: TGCAGCGGCCACACAGGGTTAATTTCCGAGCAGTACTTC
v_gene: TRBV29-1
d_gene: -
j_gene: TRBJ2-7
len: 13
abundance: -

CDR3aa: CASSQGLAGVIEQFF
CDR3nt: TGTGCCAGCTCACAGGGACTAGCGGGAGTTATTGAGCAGTTCTTC
v_gene: TRBV18
d_gene: TRBD2
j_gene: TRBJ2-1
len: 15
abundance: -

CDR3aa: CASSLGAGGGEQFF
CDR3nt: TGTGCCAGCAGCTTAGGGGCAGGGGGAGGCGAGCAGTTCTTC
v_gene: TRBV7-6
d_gene: -
j_gene: TRBJ2-1
len: 14
abundance: -

CDR3aa: CASGLGGGYGYTF
CDR3nt: TGTGCTAGTGGTTTAGGGGGGGGCTATGGCTACACCTTC
v_gene: TRBV12-5
d_gene: -
j_gene: TRBJ1-2
len: 13
abundance: once

CDR3aa: CASSPGLAGDNEQFF
CDR3nt: TGTGCCAGTAGCCCGGGACTAGCGGGGGATAATGAGCAGTTCTTC
v_gene: TRBV19
d_gene: TRBD2
j_gene: TRBJ2-1
len: 15
abundance: -

CDR3aa: CASSLETNTEAFF
CDR3nt: TGTGCCAGCAGTTTGGAGACGAACACTGAAGCTTTCTTT
v_gene: TRBV12-3/TRBV12-4
d_gene: -
j_gene: TRBJ1-1
len: 13
abundance: -

CDR3aa: CASSLPSSGFNEQFF
CDR3nt: TGCGCCAGCAGCTTGCCATCCAGCGGGTTCAATGAGCAGTTCTTC
v_gene: TRBV5-1
d_gene: -
j_gene: TRBJ2-1
len: 15
abundance: -

CDR3aa: CASSTDRADTEAFF
CDR3nt: TGTGCCAGTAGTACGGACAGGGCCGACACTGAAGCTTTCTTT
v_gene: TRBV19
d_gene: TRBD1
j_gene: TRBJ1-1
len: 14
abundance: -

CDR3aa: CASSGGTSVYNEQFF
CDR3nt: TGTGCCAGCAGCGGGGGGACTAGCGTATACAATGAGCAGTTCTTC
v_gene: TRBV11-2
d_gene: TRBD2
j_gene: TRBJ2-1
len: 15
abundance: -

CDR3aa: CASRTAGLAEIGSYEQYF
CDR3nt: TGTGCCAGCAGGACCGCGGGACTAGCGGAAATCGGTTCCTACGAGCAGTACTTC
v_gene: TRBV28
d_gene: TRBD2
j_gene: TRBJ2-7
len: 18
abundance: -

CDR3aa: CASSPRTGGNEKLFF
CDR3nt: TGTGCCAGCAGCCCCAGGACAGGGGGTAATGAAAAACTGTTTTTT
v_gene: TRBV5-4
d_gene: TRBD1
j_gene: TRBJ1-4
len: 15
abundance: -

CDR3aa: CASSFSGEAPTQYF
CDR3nt: TGTGCCAGCAGCTTCTCGGGGGAGGCCCCTACGCAGTATTTT
v_gene: TRBV9
d_gene: -
j_gene: TRBJ2-3
len: 14
abundance: -

CDR3aa: CASKGTGANLNTEAFF
CDR3nt: TGCGCCAGCAAAGGGACAGGGGCGAATTTGAACACTGAAGCTTTCTTT
v_gene: TRBV5-1
d_gene: TRBD1
j_gene: TRBJ1-1
len: 16
abundance: -

CDR3aa: CASSPRQPQETQYF
CDR3nt: TGTGCCAGCAGCCCCCGACAGCCTCAAGAGACCCAGTACTTC
v_gene: TRBV5-5
d_gene: -
j_gene: TRBJ2-5
len: 14
abundance: -

CDR3aa: CASRWGLADNEQFF
CDR3nt: TGCGCCAGCAGGTGGGGACTAGCCGACAATGAGCAGTTCTTC
v_gene: TRBV10-2
d_gene: TRBD2
j_gene: TRBJ2-1
len: 14
abundance: -

CDR3aa: CASSLRTSGGDEQFF
CDR3nt: TGTGCCAGCAGCTTAAGGACTAGCGGGGGGGATGAGCAGTTCTTC
v_gene: TRBV11-3
d_gene: TRBD2
j_gene: TRBJ2-1
len: 15
abundance: -

CDR3aa: CAWSGELGQGSRKNIQYF
CDR3nt: TGTGCCTGGAGTGGAGAATTAGGGCAGGGGAGCCGCAAAAACATTCAGTACTTC
v_gene: TRBV30
d_gene: -
j_gene: TRBJ2-4
len: 18
abundance: -

CDR3aa: CASSEIRQGRYQETQYF
CDR3nt: TGTGCCAGCAGTGAAATTCGACAGGGACGGTACCAAGAGACCCAGTACTTC
v_gene: TRBV25-1
d_gene: TRBD1
j_gene: TRBJ2-5
len: 17
abundance: -

CDR3aa: CASRRQGAAADTQYF
CDR3nt: TGTGCCAGCAGAAGACAGGGTGCGGCCGCAGATACGCAGTATTTT
v_gene: TRBV5-6
d_gene: TRBD1
j_gene: TRBJ2-3
len: 15
abundance: -

CDR3aa: CASSLRGLSGRYQPQHF
CDR3nt: TGTGCCAGCAGCTTAAGGGGTCTGTCAGGACGATATCAGCCCCAGCATTTT
v_gene: TRBV7-8
d_gene: -
j_gene: TRBJ1-5
len: 17
abundance: -

CDR3aa: CASSLAHQTPETQYF
CDR3nt: TGTGCCAGCAGCTTAGCCCACCAAACACCGGAGACCCAGTACTTC
v_gene: TRBV7-8
d_gene: -
j_gene: TRBJ2-5
len: 15
abundance: few

CDR3aa: CASSYIGQGNTEAFF
CDR3nt: TGTGCCAGCAGCTACATCGGACAGGGGAACACTGAAGCTTTCTTT
v_gene: TRBV7-3
d_gene: TRBD1
j_gene: TRBJ1-1
len: 15
abundance: -

CDR3aa: CASSHAAGEGYTF
CDR3nt: TGCGCCAGCAGCCACGCGGCAGGGGAAGGCTACACCTTC
v_gene: TRBV4-3
d_gene: -
j_gene: TRBJ1-2
len: 13
abundance: -

CDR3aa: CAIRPDRASNQPQHF
CDR3nt: TGTGCCATCAGGCCTGACAGAGCCAGCAATCAGCCCCAGCATTTT
v_gene: TRBV10-3
d_gene: -
j_gene: TRBJ1-5
len: 15
abundance: -

CDR3aa: CASSEGRGLPGDNEQFF
CDR3nt: TGTGCCAGCAGCGAGGGCCGGGGTTTGCCCGGGGACAATGAGCAGTTCTTC
v_gene: TRBV9
d_gene: -
j_gene: TRBJ2-1
len: 17
abundance: -

CDR3aa: CASSQEGTSGRGGETQYF
CDR3nt: TGTGCCAGCAGCCAAGAAGGGACTAGCGGGAGAGGGGGAGAGACCCAGTACTTC
v_gene: TRBV4-2
d_gene: TRBD2
j_gene: TRBJ2-5
len: 18
abundance: -

CDR3aa: CAIDGTDTQYF
CDR3nt: TGTGCCATAGACGGGACAGATACGCAGTATTTT
v_gene: TRBV10-3
d_gene: -
j_gene: TRBJ2-3
len: 11
abundance: -

CDR3aa: CSVGSSYEQYF
CDR3nt: TGCAGCGTTGGGAGCTCCTACGAGCAGTACTTC
v_gene: TRBV29-1
d_gene: -
j_gene: TRBJ2-7
len: 11
abundance: -